This T cell receptor beta chain was documented in a study of identical twins. Note on this clonotype: Its specificity is not known.

General observations from the study: Where out-of-frame alpha sequences were twin-shared, they showed excess low generation probability. With abundant cord blood beta clonotypes, insertions were fewer; memory repertoires showed no such pattern. Invariant MAIT and iNKT cells may have partly biased zero-insertion analyses. Models, which agreed with sharing between unrelated individuals, nonetheless underestimated the out-of-frame TCR alpha sharing seen in monozygotic twins.

Each CDR3 protein gets one entry after TCRdb re-called the 5' RACE reads with MiXCR. The sample lists around 490,000 distinct CDR3 sequences; approximately 20% were seen once. The CDR3 is 15 residues long. Looked up from germline, CDR1 is SGHNT and CDR2 is YENEEA. V shed 5 bases, J shed 3 bases, and the junction held 6 bases outside the gene matches. The same data also went into a second study, on yellow fever vaccine responses in identical twins.

The receptor was isolated from a woman younger than 30 in good health. The rearrangement uses TRBV11-3 and TRBJ1-1, with 10 bases identical to TRBD1. The sample consisted of CD4+ T cells sorted from blood. The CDR3 here is CASSADRGRDTEAFF. The CDR3 nucleotides read TGTGCCAGCAGCGCAGACAGGGGGCGAGACACTGAAGCTTTCTTT.